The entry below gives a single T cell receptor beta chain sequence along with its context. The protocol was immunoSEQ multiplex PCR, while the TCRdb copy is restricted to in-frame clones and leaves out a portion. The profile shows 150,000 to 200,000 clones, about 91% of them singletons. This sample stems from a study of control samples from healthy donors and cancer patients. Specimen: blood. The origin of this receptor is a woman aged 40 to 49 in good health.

CDR3 coding DNA: TGCGCCAGCAGCCGGGAAGGAGGCTACGAGCAGTACTTC. Translation gives CASSREGGYEQYF. The chain joins TRBV4-1 to TRBJ2-7, with a tentative D call TRBD2 (5 bases). Deletions cut 4 bases from V and 3 bases from J, with 10 bases between. Per germline, CDR1 MGHRA and CDR2 YSYEKL. The CDR3 runs to 13 residues.